Listed here are 11 T cell receptor beta chains from one sample, sequenced in a study of blood T cell repertoires in COVID-19. Assay used: immunoSEQ multiplex PCR; TCRdb lists only in-frame clones, some missing. This sample has tens of thousands of clones; 70% to 75% occur once, and the top ten carry 5.7%. Material: peripheral blood. These TCRs come from a middle-aged man with active or convalescent COVID-19.

V is TRBV15 and J is TRBJ1-2; 8 positions agree with TRBD1. The CDR3 runs 15 residues. The V gene end was trimmed by 3 bases and the J gene end by 5 bases; junction bases not matched to a gene: 8. Germline assignment: CDR1 LNHNV and CDR2 YYDKDF (reference sequence). The CDR3, as DNA: TGTGCCACCAGCAGCCAGACAGGGGTTGGGTATGGCTACACCTTC. It specifies CATSSQTGVGYGYTF.

The chain recombines TRBV6-2 or TRBV6-3 with TRBJ1-1; D is ambiguous. Germline CDR1 and CDR2: MNHEY and SVGEGT. Deletions cut 1 base from V and 7 bases from J, with 4 bases between. CDR3 length equals 11 residues. The CDR3 loop is CASSYYFEAFF. The DNA of the CDR3 is TGTGCCAGCAGTTACTACTTTGAAGCTTTCTTT.

This chain uses TRBV29-1 with TRBJ2-3; 7 bases agree with TRBD2. Germline trimming cut 8 bases from V and 3 bases from J; bases unmatched to any gene: 8. CDR3 size: 13 residues. Germline V gene data show CDR1 as SQVTM and CDR2 as ANQGSEA. The CDR3 nucleotides read TGCAGCCCTGGTGGGGGGGGGACAGATACGCAGTATTTT. It encodes CSPGGGGTDTQYF.

The chain has TRBV4-1 and TRBJ2-7, with unresolved D. CDR3 size: 12 residues. V was shortened by 3 bases and J by 5 bases, with 8 bases between the two germline ends. Germline V CDR1 and CDR2: MGHRA, YSYEKL. This chain's CDR3 is CASSQRPDEQYF. The CDR3 region has the DNA TGCGCCAGCAGCCAGAGGCCCGACGAGCAGTACTTC.

In this sample, this clone turned up once. This chain connects TRBV29-1 to TRBJ2-6; possibly TRBD1 for D (6 bases). Germline lookup yields CDR1 SQVTM and CDR2 ANQGSEA. V was pared by 4 bases and J by 0 bases, with 13 bases between. The CDR3 is 16 amino acids. Here the CDR3 DNA reads TGCAGCGTTGCCAGGGACACAGACTCTGGGGCCAACGTCCTGACTTTC. Its translation is CSVARDTDSGANVLTF.

The gene calls are TRBV7-2 and TRBJ2-7; D unresolved. V lost 4 bases and J 5 bases, leaving 6 bases between the germline ends. CDR1 and CDR2 from the germline V gene are SGHTA and FQGNSA. This CDR3 contains 11 residues. CDR3 DNA: TGTGCCAGCAGCTACTTGAACGAGCAGTACTTC. Protein: CASSYLNEQYF.

This chain connects TRBV27 to TRBJ2-3; TRBD2 matches at 16 bases. CDR1 is MNHEY and CDR2 is SMNVEV in the germline V gene (reference sequence). The length of the CDR3 is 19 residues. J gave up 0 bases and V 3 bases, and 6 bases lay outside the gene matches. CDR3 sequence (DNA): TGTGCCAGCAGTTTCCTGGGACTAGCGGGGGGGGCTAGCACAGATACGCAGTATTTT. This gives the protein CASSFLGLAGGASTDTQYF.

V is TRBV27 and J is TRBJ2-7; 10 nucleotides match TRBD1. Unmatched junction bases numbered 10, after V lost 6 bases and J lost 2 bases. CDR3 size: 16 residues. The germline CDR1 and CDR2 sequences are MNHEY and SMNVEV (reference sequence). CDR3 sequence: CASSRDLGQGTYEQYF. The CDR3 region has the DNA TGTGCCAGCAGCCGAGATCTGGGACAGGGGACCTACGAGCAGTACTTC.

Here the CDR3 DNA reads TGTGCCAGCAGTTACTCGGGGGAGGACTACGAGCAGTACTTC. Translation gives CASSYSGEDYEQYF. The chain carries TRBV6-5 and TRBJ2-7; the D gene is possibly TRBD2 (6 bases). V was trimmed by 0 bases and J by 3 bases, leaving 9 bases between them. CDR1 is MNHEY and CDR2 is SVGAGI in the germline V gene. This CDR3 region has 14 residues.

The chain employs TRBV10-1 and TRBJ1-1; 7 nucleotides align to TRBD1. CDR3 length equals 14 residues. The junction had 3 bases not matched to a gene; V was cut back by 4 bases and J by 1 base. CDR1 and CDR2 from the germline V gene are WNHNN and SYGVQD (reference sequence). The CDR3 region has the DNA TGCGCCAGCAGTGGCGGGACAGAGAACACTGAAGCTTTCTTT. Its translation is CASSGGTENTEAFF.

V and J are TRBV13 and TRBJ1-4, with TRBD1 matching over 7 bases. Germline V gene lookup returns CDR1 PRHDT and CDR2 FYEKMQ (reference sequence). The trim removed 3 bases at V and 3 bases at J, leaving 1 base unmatched. CDR3 length: 14 amino acids. The CDR3 DNA follows: TGTGCCAGCAGCTTGGGACAGCCTAATGAAAAACTGTTTTTT. Its translation: CASSLGQPNEKLFF.